This T cell receptor beta chain comes out of a study of patients and donors after allogeneic stem cell transplantation. This clonotype occurred a few times. From the RT-PCR reads, TCRdb called clonotypes with MiXCR, one entry per CDR3 protein. The sample holds about a million distinct CDR3 sequences; 15% to 20% are singletons and the top ten take roughly 6%. The CDR3 is made up of 14 amino acids. Germline-derived CDR1 and CDR2 are DFQATT and SNEGSKA (reference sequence). V was trimmed by 0 bases and J by 0 bases, leaving 9 bases between them. This clonotype originated in a human donor who was either an allogeneic HSCT recipient or a stem cell or donor lymphocyte infusion donor (not recorded which). It is not recorded whose cells these are; they may come from a transplant donor. The rearrangement joins TRBV20-1 to TRBJ2-7; D gene uncertain. Sample: blood, either unsorted or a sorted T cell fraction (not recorded which). The chain's CDR3 is CSARDSVSSYEQYF. For the CDR3, the DNA is TGCAGTGCTAGAGATTCGGTAAGCTCCTACGAGCAGTACTTC.